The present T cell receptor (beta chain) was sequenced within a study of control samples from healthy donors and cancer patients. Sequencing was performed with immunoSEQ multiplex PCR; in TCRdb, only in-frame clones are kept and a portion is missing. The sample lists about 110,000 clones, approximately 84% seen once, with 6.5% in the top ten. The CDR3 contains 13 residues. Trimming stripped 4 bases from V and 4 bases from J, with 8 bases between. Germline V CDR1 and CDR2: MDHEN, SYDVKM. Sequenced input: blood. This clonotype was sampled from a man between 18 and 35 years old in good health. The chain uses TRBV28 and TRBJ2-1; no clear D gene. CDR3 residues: CASSSQTYNEQFF. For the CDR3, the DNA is TGTGCCAGCAGTTCACAGACTTACAATGAGCAGTTCTTC. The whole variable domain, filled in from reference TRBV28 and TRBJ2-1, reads DVKVTQSSRYLVKRTGEKVFLECVQDMDHENMFWYRQDPGLGLRLIYFSYDVKMKEKGDIPEGYSVSREKKERFSLILESASTNQTSMYLCASSSQTYNEQFFGPGTRLTVL.